This TCR beta chain was profiled in a study of T cell repertoires in aging, cancer and after chemotherapy. Study details: Donor ages fell into six groups from 30 or younger up to 70 or older. Over several months to years, re-sampled healthy donor repertoires clearly shared clones.

The CDR3 contains 14 residues. The V gene lost 6 bases and the J gene lost 0 bases, with 11 bases spanning the gap. Points on this clonotype: What it recognizes is unknown.

Points from the study as a whole: Loss of evenness, beyond lost richness, contributed to age-related TCR diversity decline in cancer patients. Across the chemotherapy interval, each cancer cohort showed higher median generation probability, suggesting thymic rebound.

Multiplex touch-down PCR with TRB-A/B primers amplified rearranged V-D-J TRB sequences. TCRdb re-analysed the multiplex PCR reads in MiXCR, keeping a single row per CDR3 protein. The sample records fewer than 9,500 distinct CDR3 sequences, over 30% being singletons. Peripheral blood genomic DNA, not sorted cells or RNA, was the template. This rearrangement joins TRBV12-3 or TRBV12-4 to TRBJ1-1; no clear D. Material for sequencing was blood. The source is a human donor in good health. CDR3 region: CASSPLAVNTEAFF. The CDR3, as DNA: TGTGCCAGCAGCCCATTAGCCGTGAACACTGAAGCTTTCTTT.